This paragraph covers one T cell receptor beta chain sequence. Its binding antigen is unknown. Base-call qualities are not available, and no considerably larger clone is one nucleotide away. Germline trimming: 5 bases from V, 0 bases from J; junction bases outside gene matches: 7. Including the terminal cysteine and phenylalanine, the CDR3 comprises 15 residues. Only the CDR3 region is kept as DNA, spanning 45 bases read in frame from base 1. The germline V gene specifies SGHTA as CDR1 and FQGTGA as CDR2. The immunoSEQ two-step, bias-controlled multiplex PCR assay was used to amplify TRB CDR3 regions from genomic DNA. Sequencing of CDR3 libraries was carried out on an Illumina NextSeq 500. Per the authors' processing: Initial alignment and bioinformatics, including bias normalization against synthetic CDR3 analogs, were performed with the immunoSEQ Analyzer platform. V, D and J gene annotation followed the IMGT database definitions. Further TRBV analyses used VDJtools version 1.1.10 and the R package tcR version 2.2.1.11 with default settings. GLIPH analysis was performed with version 1.0 using default settings. Significant clonotype frequency changes were tested by 2-sided binomial test with Benjamini-Hochberg correction (alpha = 0.01) in CDR3 sequences with at least 5 reads. As stored in TCRdb, this immuneACCESS dataset retains in-frame rearrangements with V and J assigned. A fraction of the clones does not appear; measured against another copy, unresolved V genes explain less than half of the discrepancy, and the remainder lacks a known reason. Clone size and the V and J calls come from that table; the DNA yielded D and trimming. The sample table contains 20,000 or so clones; only one count was recorded for around 85% of them. The ten largest clones represent nearly 9.5% of the sample.

The data derive from a study of T cell therapy after organ transplantation (dated by TCRdb to the late 2010s). Some background on the complete study: Autologous CMV-specific T cells, expanded in vitro for around 14 days with a peptide pool of 30 HLA class I and II CMV epitopes, were used as therapy products. Long-term post-therapy samples were available for only about 80% of the 10 patients. Of the ten patients, eight were classified as clinical responders and two as nonresponders. Across 2 to 6 intravenous infusions, patients got a median of 1.92 x 10^8 CMV-specific T cells. Blood samples for the short-term post-therapy time point were taken 4 to 8 weeks after therapy ended. Patients were given up to 6 doses of T cells at 2-week intervals and were followed for roughly seven months after finishing therapy. An open-label phase I trial of autologous CMV-specific adoptive T cell therapy in solid-organ transplant recipients was the basis for the study, which was a follow-up TRBV repertoire analysis.

The time point tag for this specimen amounts to: 4-8 weeks after completion of therapy. The patients had received solid-organ transplants and had cytomegalovirus that was drug-resistant/recurrent. Ten of the trial participants were picked for repertoire analysis depending on whether post-therapy peripheral blood mononuclear cells were available. A BD FACSAria III was used to sort viable CD3+CD8+CD4- lymphocytes from PBMCs. The Qiagen DNeasy Kit was used to extract genomic DNA from sorted cells. Results the study describes overall, beyond this receptor: Post-therapy reconstitution appeared to include both transferred clonotypes and endogenous clonotypes not detected in the therapy products. The small number of expansions detected in nonresponders may be due to reduced sample coverage caused by poor CD8+ T cell yield. Before therapy, nonresponders had marked clonal expansions, and after therapy the repertoires of nonresponders changed only minimally. Fold change in CD8 clonality after therapy inversely correlated with pretherapy clonality, suggesting less biased repertoires were more receptive to remodeling. Assessment of confounders such as concurrent antirejection and antiviral medications was prevented by the small cohort.

The clonotype comes from a human patient who had received a solid organ transplant and had CMV disease. Some T cells may originate with the graft donor following a transplant. Here the sequenced sample was CD8+ T cells from blood, taken after autologous CMV-specific T cell therapy. The sequence joins TRBV7-3 to TRBJ2-7; 7 bases in the junction line up with TRBD2. CDR3 loop: CASSPDGGSSYEQYF. In nucleotide form, the sequence is TGTGCCAGCAGCCCAGACGGCGGGAGCTCCTACGAGCAGTACTTC.